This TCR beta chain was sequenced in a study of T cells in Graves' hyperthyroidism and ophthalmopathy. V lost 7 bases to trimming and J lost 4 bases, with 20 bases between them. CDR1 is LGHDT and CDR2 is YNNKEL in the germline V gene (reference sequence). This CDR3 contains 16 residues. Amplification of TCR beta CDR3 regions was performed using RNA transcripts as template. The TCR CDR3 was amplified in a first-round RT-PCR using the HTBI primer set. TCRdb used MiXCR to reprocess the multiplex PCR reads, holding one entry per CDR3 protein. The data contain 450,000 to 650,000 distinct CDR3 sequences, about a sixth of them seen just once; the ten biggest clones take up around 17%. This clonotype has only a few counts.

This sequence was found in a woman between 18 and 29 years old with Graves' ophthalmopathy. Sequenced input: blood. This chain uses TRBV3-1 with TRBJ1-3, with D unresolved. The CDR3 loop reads CASNSNLGGSGNTIYF. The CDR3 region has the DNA TGTGCCAGCAACTCTAACCTGGGAGGGTCCGGAAACACCATATATTTT.